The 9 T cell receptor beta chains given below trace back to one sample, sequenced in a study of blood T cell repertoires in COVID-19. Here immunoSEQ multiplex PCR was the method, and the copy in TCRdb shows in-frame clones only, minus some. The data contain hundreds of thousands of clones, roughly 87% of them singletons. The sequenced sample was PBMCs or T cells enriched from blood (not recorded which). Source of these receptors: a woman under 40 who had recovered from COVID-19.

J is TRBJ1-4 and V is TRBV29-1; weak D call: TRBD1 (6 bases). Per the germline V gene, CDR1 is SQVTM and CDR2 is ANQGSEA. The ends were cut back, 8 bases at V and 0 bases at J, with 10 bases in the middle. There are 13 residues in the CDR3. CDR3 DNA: TGCAGCTCCCGGGACACAACTAATGAAAAACTGTTTTTT. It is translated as CSSRDTTNEKLFF.

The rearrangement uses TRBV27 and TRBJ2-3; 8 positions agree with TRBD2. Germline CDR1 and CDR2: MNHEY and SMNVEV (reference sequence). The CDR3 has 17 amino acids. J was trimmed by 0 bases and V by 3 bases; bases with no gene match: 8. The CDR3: CASSFHGTSPSTDTQYF. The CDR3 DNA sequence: TGTGCCAGCAGTTTCCACGGGACTAGTCCTAGCACAGATACGCAGTATTTT.

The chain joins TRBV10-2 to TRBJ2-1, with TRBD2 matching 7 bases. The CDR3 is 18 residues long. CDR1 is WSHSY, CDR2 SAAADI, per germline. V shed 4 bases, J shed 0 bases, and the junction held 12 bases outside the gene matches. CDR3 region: CASSGAGPEPSSYNEQFF. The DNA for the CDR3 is TGCGCCAGCAGTGGAGCGGGACCCGAACCTAGCTCCTACAATGAGCAGTTCTTC.

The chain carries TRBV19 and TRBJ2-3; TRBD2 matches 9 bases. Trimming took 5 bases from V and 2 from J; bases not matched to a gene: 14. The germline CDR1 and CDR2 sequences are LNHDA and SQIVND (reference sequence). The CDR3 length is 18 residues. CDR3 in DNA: TGTGCCAGTAGTCCCCGATTTAGGACTAGCGTCGCCACAGATACGCAGTATTTT. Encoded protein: CASSPRFRTSVATDTQYF.

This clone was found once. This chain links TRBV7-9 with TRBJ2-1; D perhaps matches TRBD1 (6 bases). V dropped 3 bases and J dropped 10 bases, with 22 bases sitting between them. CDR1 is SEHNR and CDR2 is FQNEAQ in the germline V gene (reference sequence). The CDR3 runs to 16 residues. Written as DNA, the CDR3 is TGTGCCAGCAGCTTCACGGACAGTCATCTACGGCAGGAGCAGTTCTTC. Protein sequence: CASSFTDSHLRQEQFF.

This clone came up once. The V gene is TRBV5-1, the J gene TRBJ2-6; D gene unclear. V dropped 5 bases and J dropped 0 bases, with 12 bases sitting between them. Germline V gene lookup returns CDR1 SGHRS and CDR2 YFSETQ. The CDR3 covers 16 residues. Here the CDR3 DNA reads TGCGCCAGCAGGGCGGATCCCAACTCTGGGGCCAACGTCCTGACTTTC. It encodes CASRADPNSGANVLTF.

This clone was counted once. The CDR3 reads CASSLGSGDTQYF. In DNA form, the CDR3 reads TGTGCCAGCAGCTTGGGGTCAGGTGATACGCAGTATTTT. The chain joins TRBV5-5 to TRBJ2-3; D ambiguous. This CDR3 is 13 amino acids long. The V gene lost 0 bases and the J gene lost 6 bases, with 8 bases spanning the gap. CDR1 is SGHKS, CDR2 YYEKEE, per germline (reference sequence).

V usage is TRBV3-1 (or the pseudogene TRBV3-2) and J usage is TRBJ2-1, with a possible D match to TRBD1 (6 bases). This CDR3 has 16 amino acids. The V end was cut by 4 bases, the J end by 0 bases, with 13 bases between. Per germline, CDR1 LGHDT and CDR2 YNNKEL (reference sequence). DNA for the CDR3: TGTGCCAGCAGCCTCTGGGACACGAGCTCCTACAATGAGCAGTTCTTC. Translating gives CASSLWDTSSYNEQFF.

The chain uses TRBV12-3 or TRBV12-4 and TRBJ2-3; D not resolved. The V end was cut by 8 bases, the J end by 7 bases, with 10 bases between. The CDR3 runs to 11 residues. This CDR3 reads CASDRVNTQYF. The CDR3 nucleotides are TGTGCCAGCGATCGGGTGAATACGCAGTATTTT.